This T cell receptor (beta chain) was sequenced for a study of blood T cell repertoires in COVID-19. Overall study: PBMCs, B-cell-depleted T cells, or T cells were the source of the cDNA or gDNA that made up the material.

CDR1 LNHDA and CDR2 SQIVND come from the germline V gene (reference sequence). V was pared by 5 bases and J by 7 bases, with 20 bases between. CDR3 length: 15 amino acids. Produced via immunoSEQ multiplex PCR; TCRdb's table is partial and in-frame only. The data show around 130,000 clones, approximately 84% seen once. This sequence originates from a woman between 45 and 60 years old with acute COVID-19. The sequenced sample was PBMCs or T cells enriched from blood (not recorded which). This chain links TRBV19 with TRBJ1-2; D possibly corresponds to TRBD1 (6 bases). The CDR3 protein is CASSPGLAGVGGYTF. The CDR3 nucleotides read TGTGCCAGTAGTCCCGGTCTTGCAGGGGTAGGTGGCTACACCTTC. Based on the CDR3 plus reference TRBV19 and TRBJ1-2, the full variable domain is DGGITQSPKYLFRKEGQNVTLSCEQNLNHDAMYWYRQDPGQGLRLIYYSQIVNDFQKGDIAEGYSVSREKKESFPLTVTSAQKNPTAFYLCASSPGLAGVGGYTFGSGTRLTVV.